This T cell receptor beta chain was identified during a study of PD-1 blockade in classical Hodgkin lymphoma. General study results and limits: Complete responders entered with baseline diversity on par with newly diagnosed patients, the results showed.

Germline CDR1 MNHEY, CDR2 SVGAGI. Trimming left V 0 bases short and J 4 bases short, with 13 bases between. The CDR3 has 15 amino acids. The assay was immunoSEQ multiplex PCR, and TCRdb's table has in-frame clones only and misses some. Of over 10,000 clones detected, 80% to 95% appear once; the ten largest clones hold 10%. Autologous stem cell transplantation was followed by relapse in every patient, and brentuximab vedotin exposure varied. Relapsed/refractory classical Hodgkin lymphoma patients had complete, partial or progressive responses. This clone was observed a single time. Its antigen remains unknown.

Source: peripheral blood mononuclear cells (PBMCs), taken at baseline. The chain uses TRBV6-5 and TRBJ2-7; D not resolved. The clonotype originates from a human donor with classical Hodgkin lymphoma. CDR3 in amino acids: CASSYSRRGRYEQYF. The CDR3 DNA reads as TGTGCCAGCAGTTACTCCCGGAGAGGTCGGTACGAGCAGTACTTC.